This T cell receptor beta chain was sequenced in a study of blood T cell repertoires in COVID-19. Under the authors' procedure: For nucleated cells, counts were estimated from reference gene primer amplification. Assay used: immunoSEQ multiplex PCR; TCRdb lists only in-frame clones, some missing. The V and J calls and the clone size are those of that table, but D and trimming were determined from the DNA. The sample shows some 180,000 clones, 84% of them seen only once. From germline, CDR1 is SGHRS and CDR2 YFSETQ. The length of the CDR3 is 14 residues. V was pared by 0 bases and J by 5 bases, with 11 bases between. In this sample, this clone turned up a few times.

The chain is built from TRBV5-1 and TRBJ2-5; perhaps TRBD2 as D (6 bases). The TCR comes from a human donor in a cohort sampled during active COVID-19. The sample consisted of peripheral blood. The CDR3 sequence: CASSLAGGRETQYF. In DNA form, the CDR3 reads TGCGCCAGCAGCTTGGCTGGTGGGAGGGAGACCCAGTACTTC. The variable domain in full, with the rest retrieved from reference TRBV5-1 and TRBJ2-5, is KAGVTQTPRYLIKTRGQQVTLSCSPISGHRSVSWYQQTPGQGLQFLFEYFSETQRNKGNFPGRFSGRQFSNSRSEMNVSTLELGDSALYLCASSLAGGRETQYFGPGTRLLVL.